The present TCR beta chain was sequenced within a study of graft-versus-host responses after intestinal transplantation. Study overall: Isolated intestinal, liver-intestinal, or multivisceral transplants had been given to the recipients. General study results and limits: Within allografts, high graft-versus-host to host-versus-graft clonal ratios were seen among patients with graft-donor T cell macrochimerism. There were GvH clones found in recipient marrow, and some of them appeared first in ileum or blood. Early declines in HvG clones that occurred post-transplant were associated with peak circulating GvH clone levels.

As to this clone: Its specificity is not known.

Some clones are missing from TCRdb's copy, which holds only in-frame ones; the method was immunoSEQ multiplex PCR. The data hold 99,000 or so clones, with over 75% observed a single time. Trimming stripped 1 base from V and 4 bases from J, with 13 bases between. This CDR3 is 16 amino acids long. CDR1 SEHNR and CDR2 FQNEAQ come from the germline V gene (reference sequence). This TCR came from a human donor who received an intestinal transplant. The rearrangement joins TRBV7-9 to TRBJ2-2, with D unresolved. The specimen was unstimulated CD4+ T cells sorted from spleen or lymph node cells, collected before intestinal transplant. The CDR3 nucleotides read TGTGCCAGCAGCTTAGGGATAACCCAAGGCACCGGGGAGCTGTTTTTT. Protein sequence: CASSLGITQGTGELFF.